This paragraph reports one TCR beta chain. Its target antigen remains unknown. No per-base quality is available; no much larger clone lies one base away. Patients with a history of autoimmune disease or receiving systemic immunosuppression were excluded from the trial. Peripheral blood for TCR sequencing was collected from all dose cohorts at baseline, on cycle 4 day 1, and on cycle 7 day 1. Samples came from an open-label, multicenter, first-in-human phase I dose-escalation trial of ivuxolimab. Adults with locally advanced or metastatic head and neck squamous cell, hepatocellular, melanoma or renal cell carcinoma were enrolled in the trial. Before TCR sequencing, CD4+ and CD8+ T cells were separately sorted from peripheral blood. Genomic DNA was extracted from sorted cells for sequencing of the TCRbeta CDR3 region. The immunoSEQ Assay was used to sequence the TCRbeta CDR3 regions. This immuneACCESS table, as held by TCRdb, lists in-frame sequences with V and J called but not all clones. Of the missing ones, under half trace to an unresolved V gene in checked studies; the others have no known cause. The sample has approximately 23,000 clones on record, about 90% of them singletons. 29% of the sample belongs to the ten largest clones.

These data originate in a study of OX40 agonist ivuxolimab in advanced cancers. For context, the study as a whole: Ivuxolimab, which targeted the costimulatory receptor OX40 (CD134), was an agonistic, fully human IgG2 monoclonal antibody. The dose-escalation cohort was 82.7% male with a mean age of about 65 years, ranging from roughly 23 to 90. Prior anti-PD-1, anti-PD-L1 or anti-CTLA-4 therapy was permitted, and checkpoint inhibitors had been received by roughly two fifths of dose-escalation patients. Partial responses occurred in three dose-escalation patients, of whom one had hepatocellular carcinoma and two had cutaneous melanoma. Intravenous ivuxolimab was administered to patients every 2 weeks at six dose levels: 0.01, 0.1, 0.3, 1.5, 3 and 10 mg/kg. The monotherapy dose-escalation portion (N of about 52 patients) of the phase I ivuxolimab trial is reported in the paper. The purpose of peripheral TCRbeta sequencing was to test whether ivuxolimab changed TCR sequence diversity and led to clonal T-cell expansion. Of the 50 or so patients in dose escalation, some 20 had hepatocellular carcinoma, about 15 had melanoma, 9 had renal cell carcinoma and 9 had head and neck cancer. The paper's findings and limits, for the study overall: The antigen specificity of the peripheral T cells that underwent clonal expansion was not determined. In partial responders in the 0.1-3.0 mg/kg groups, normalized peripheral clonal expansion was found to be among the lowest, especially among CD8+ T cells. Low levels of normalized T-cell clonal expansion were also seen in some nonresponding patients. Clonal expansion of both CD4+ and CD8+ blood T cells was observed from baseline to week 6 at doses 0.1 to 3.0 mg/kg. After ivuxolimab, CD8+ T cells had more expanded clones than CD4+ T cells on average.

V loses 3 bases of germline sequence and J loses 0 bases, and the interval between the two ends is 15 bases. From cysteine to phenylalanine, the CDR3 is 17 amino acids long. The sequence is cut down to CDR3 DNA, 51 bases in frame from base 1. CDR1 and CDR2 were assigned from the germline V gene as LGHNT and FRNRAP. This receptor was obtained from an adult with an advanced solid tumor such as melanoma, head and neck, liver or kidney cancer. The rearranged chain carries TRBV12-5 and TRBJ1-3, with the D gene not confidently named. The starting material was CD4+ or CD8+ T cells sorted from blood, obtained in a trial of the OX40 agonist ivuxolimab. The CDR3 protein sequence reads: CASGFVSGQNSGNTIYF. The DNA is as follows: TGTGCTAGTGGTTTTGTTTCGGGCCAGAACTCTGGAAACACCATATATTTT.